This paragraph covers one T cell receptor beta chain sequence. Under the authors' procedure: Reference gene primer amplification gave nucleated cell count estimates. Generated by immunoSEQ multiplex PCR, the TCRdb table keeps only in-frame clones and is missing some. The V and J calls and clone size are taken from that table; D and trimming were inferred from the DNA. Of fewer than 200,000 clones in the sample, about 88% were seen once. This record comes from a study of blood T cell repertoires in COVID-19. Across the whole study: Collection of acute and convalescent COVID-19 samples took place in the United States, Italy and Spain. The cDNA or gDNA used as material had been derived from T cells, B-cell-depleted T cells, or PBMCs.

Per germline, CDR1 MDHEN and CDR2 SYDVKM. The CDR3 contains 15 residues. V shed 3 bases and J 6 bases; nucleotides not matched to a gene: 8. Enrolled during active infection, Seattle patients were then followed longitudinally. The chain is built from TRBV28 and TRBJ1-5; 7 bases fit TRBD1. This clonotype was obtained from a woman between 45 and 65 years old with COVID-19, enrolled during active disease. The sequenced sample was peripheral blood. The CDR3 sequence: CASSFLRQGSQPQHF. In DNA, the CDR3 is TGTGCCAGCAGTTTCCTTCGACAGGGAAGTCAGCCCCAGCATTTT. Full variable domain (missing parts from reference TRBV28 and TRBJ1-5): DVKVTQSSRYLVKRTGEKVFLECVQDMDHENMFWYRQDPGLGLRLIYFSYDVKMKEKGDIPEGYSVSREKKERFSLILESASTNQTSMYLCASSFLRQGSQPQHFGDGTRLSIL.